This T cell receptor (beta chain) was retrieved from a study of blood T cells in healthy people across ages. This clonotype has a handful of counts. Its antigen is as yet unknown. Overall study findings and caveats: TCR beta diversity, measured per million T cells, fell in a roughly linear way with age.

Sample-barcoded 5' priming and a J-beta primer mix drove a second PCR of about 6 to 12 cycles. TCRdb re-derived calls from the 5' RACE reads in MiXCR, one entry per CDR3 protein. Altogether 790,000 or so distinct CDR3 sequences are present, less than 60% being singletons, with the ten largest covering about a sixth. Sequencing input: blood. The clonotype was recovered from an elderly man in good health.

The CDR3 sequence: CASSSAGGPTDTQYF. Written as DNA, the CDR3 is TGTGCCAGCAGTTCAGCGGGAGGCCCGACAGATACGCAGTATTTT. The chain carries TRBV6-4 and TRBJ2-3; 9 bases line up with TRBD2. Germline CDR1 and CDR2: MRHNA and SNTAGT. V trimming: 5 bases; J trimming: 3 bases; junction bases outside the gene matches: 6. CDR3 length equals 15 residues.